The present T cell receptor beta chain was sequenced within a study of response to subunit inactivated influenza vaccine. Whole-study findings and limits: Each seasonal influenza vaccination recruits few new T cells, the authors suggested.

MiXCR, run by TCRdb on the RT-PCR reads, gives a single entry per CDR3 protein. Found here are 500,000 to 750,000 distinct CDR3 sequences, about 15% of them singletons; the top ten hold around 10%. V lost 3 bases, J lost 2 bases, and 7 bases stayed unmatched. The CDR3 runs 17 residues. The germline CDR1 and CDR2 sequences are MNHEY and SMNVEV (reference sequence). This clonotype was recorded once. Its antigen is unidentified. The rearrangement uses TRBV27 and TRBJ2-3; 11 nucleotides line up with TRBD2. This specimen consisted of PBMCs from blood, obtained roughly 12 days after vaccination. The sequence derives from a man aged 50 or older who received an inactivated influenza vaccine. CDR3 residues: CASSLLAGGGDTDTQYF. The CDR3 bases are TGTGCCAGCAGTTTGTTAGCGGGAGGGGGGGACACAGATACGCAGTATTTT.